The 22 T cell receptor beta chains reported below all come from one sample, sequenced in a study of blood T cells in healthy people across ages. Together with a sample-barcoded 5' primer, a J-beta primer mix was included in a second PCR lasting roughly 6 to 12 cycles. TCRdb recomputed calls from the 5' RACE reads with MiXCR, one row per CDR3 protein. The sample carries over 1,300,000 distinct CDR3 sequences, roughly 60% recorded once. The sample was blood. These receptors were obtained from a man aged 18 to 35 in good health.

This clonotype was detected only a few times. CDR3: CASSLQQGHQETQYF. In DNA form, the CDR3 reads TGTGCCAGCAGCCTACAACAGGGTCACCAAGAGACCCAGTACTTC. This chain joins TRBV7-9 and TRBJ2-5; D is possibly TRBD1 (6 bases). Germline CDR1 is SEHNR and CDR2 is FQNEAQ (reference sequence). The CDR3 loop spans 15 amino acids. With 5 bases removed from V and 0 bases from J, the gap between germline ends came to 13 bases. The full variable domain, with the rest looked up from reference TRBV7-9 and TRBJ2-5, is DTGVSQNPRHKITKRGQNVTFRCDPISEHNRLYWYRQTLGQGPEFLTYFQNEAQLEKSRLLSDRFSAERPKGSFSTLEIQRTEQGDSAMYLCASSLQQGHQETQYFGPGTRLLVL.

V is TRBV20-1 and J is TRBJ2-5; 10 bases fit TRBD2. The closer fit of TRBJ2-7 to the DNA end suggests the J call may be wrong. The germline V gene encodes CDR1 DFQATT and CDR2 SNEGSKA (reference sequence). The CDR3 runs to 16 residues. The DNA of the CDR3 is TGCAGAGCTTCCCGATATAGCGGGAGGTCTCCGTACGAGCAGTACTTC. Translating it yields CRASRYSGRSPYEQYF.

This clonotype was counted ten times or more. J is TRBJ2-7 and V is TRBV28; perhaps TRBD2 as D (6 bases). Germline V gene sequence: CDR1 MDHEN, CDR2 SYDVKM. The CDR3 is 12 residues long. Trimming removed 6 bases at V and 5 bases at J, with 11 bases between. CDR3 amino acids: CASRVGLNEQYF. CDR3 bases: TGTGCCAGCAGGGTCGGACTAAACGAGCAGTACTTC. Looking up the rest from reference TRBV28 and TRBJ2-7 gives the full variable domain: DVKVTQSSRYLVKRTGEKVFLECVQDMDHENMFWYRQDPGLGLRLIYFSYDVKMKEKGDIPEGYSVSREKKERFSLILESASTNQTSMYLCASRVGLNEQYFGPGTRLTVT.

This clonotype was found many times. A junction boundary mismatches the germline segment, possibly from a read error. The V call is TRBV9, the J call TRBJ2-7; D possibly corresponds to TRBD1 (6 bases). Germline V gene data show CDR1 as SGDLS and CDR2 as YYNGEE. CDR3 size: 14 residues. CDR3 in DNA: TGTGCCAGCAGTGTAGGGGGTAGCTCCTACGAGCAGTACTTC. This sequence encodes CASSVGGSSYEQYF.

Notes on this clonotype: A read error may produce the germline difference seen at one junction end. V and J are TRBV7-8 and TRBJ2-7; D might be TRBD1 or TRBD2, each matching 5 bases. The germline CDR1 and CDR2 sequences are SGHVS and FQNEAQ. This CDR3 spans 13 amino acids. In nucleotides, the CDR3 is TGTGCCTGCAGCTCGGGACCGGCCTACGAGCAGTACTTC. Translation: CACSSGPAYEQYF. The complete variable domain, with remaining parts taken from reference TRBV7-8 and TRBJ2-7, reads GAGVSQSPRYKVAKRGQDVALRCDPISGHVSLFWYQQALGQGPEFLTYFQNEAQLDKSGLPSDRFFAERPEGSVSTLKIQRTQQEDSAVYLCACSSGPAYEQYFGPGTRLTVT.

The gene calls are TRBV7-9 and TRBJ2-5; D possibly corresponds to TRBD1 (6 bases). Trimming removed 5 bases at V and 5 bases at J, with 18 bases between. Germline V gene lookup returns CDR1 SEHNR and CDR2 FQNEAQ (reference sequence). This CDR3 is built from 15 residues. The CDR3 nucleotides are TGTGCCAGCAGCGACCCCGGACAGAGCCCGGAGACCCAGTACTTC. Amino acid sequence: CASSDPGQSPETQYF.

This chain links TRBV6-5 with TRBJ1-4, with D uncertain. This CDR3 region has 13 residues. CDR1 is MNHEY and CDR2 is SVGAGI in the germline V gene. The V end was cut by 7 bases, the J end by 6 bases, with 12 bases between. The CDR3 region has the DNA TGTGCCAGCACGGCCAGTCATTATGAAAAACTGTTTTTT. Amino acids: CASTASHYEKLFF.

The chain couples TRBV6-5 to TRBJ1-2; D uncertain. The CDR3 is made up of 13 amino acids. Trimming took off 5 bases at V and 4 bases at J, with 11 bases between the two ends. Germline loops: CDR1 MNHEY, CDR2 SVGAGI. The CDR3, as DNA: TGTGCCAGCAGTGATGACGGCAGCTATGGCTACACCTTC. Amino acids: CASSDDGSYGYTF.

This clonotype was seen a single time. The chain recombines TRBV29-1 with TRBJ2-7, with D unresolved. CDR1 and CDR2 (germline): SQVTM, ANQGSEA. This CDR3 spans 12 amino acids. V lost 0 bases, J lost 7 bases, and 10 bases lay in between. In DNA form, the CDR3 reads TGCAGCGTTGAAGATTCTGGTACTGAGCAGTACTTC. Translating gives CSVEDSGTEQYF.

In its sample, this clonotype was seen many times. V and J are TRBV6-4 and TRBJ2-7, with D unresolved. Deletions cut 5 bases from V and 6 bases from J, with 5 bases between. Per germline, CDR1 MRHNA and CDR2 SNTAGT. This CDR3 region has 10 residues. This CDR3 is CASSLPEQYF. The CDR3 region has the DNA TGTGCCAGCAGTCTGCCCGAGCAGTACTTC.

This clonotype was recorded once. The chain has TRBV20-1 and TRBJ1-2; 11 bases are shared with TRBD1. V dropped 6 bases and J dropped 7; count of bases not matched to a gene: 7. Germline-derived CDR1 and CDR2 are DFQATT and SNEGSKA (reference sequence). The CDR3 covers 13 residues. The CDR3 sequence: CSAPDRGQGGYTF. DNA of the CDR3: TGCAGTGCACCGGACAGGGGGCAGGGTGGCTACACCTTC.

The rearrangement links TRBV27 to TRBJ2-1, with D perhaps being TRBD1 or TRBD2 (5 bases each). Trimming took off 5 bases at V and 7 bases at J, with 15 bases between the two ends. CDR1 and CDR2 from the germline V gene are MNHEY and SMNVEV (reference sequence). The CDR3 is 14 amino acids. The CDR3 DNA reads as TGTGCCAGCAGTGCCACATCCTGGGGGAATGAGCAGTTCTTC. Translated: CASSATSWGNEQFF.

In this sample, this clonotype turned up a few times. The chain uses TRBV20-1 and TRBJ1-1, with D unclear. CDR3 length: 12 residues. V shed 5 bases and J shed 2 bases, with 9 bases lying between them. CDR1 is DFQATT and CDR2 is SNEGSKA in the germline V gene (reference sequence). The CDR3 DNA reads as TGCAGTGCTCCCTCGGGTAACACTGAAGCTTTCTTT. Translation gives CSAPSGNTEAFF.

This clonotype was counted between two and nine times. The rearrangement links TRBV7-2 to TRBJ2-1; no firm D call. The CDR3 consists of 11 residues. Germline CDR1 and CDR2: SGHTA and FQGNSA. The V gene lost 2 bases and the J gene lost 13 bases, with 9 bases spanning the gap. CDR3 DNA sequence: TGTGCCAGCAGCTTAACCCTAGATCAGTTCTTC. It yields the protein CASSLTLDQFF.

The chain employs TRBV20-1 and TRBJ2-4; 7 bases map to TRBD1. The germline gives CDR1 DFQATT, CDR2 SNEGSKA (reference sequence). J gave up 8 bases and V 6 bases, and 7 bases lay outside the gene matches. The CDR3 totals 12 residues. CDR3 sequence: CSATTGKDIQYF. CDR3 nucleotides: TGCAGTGCCACGACAGGGAAGGACATTCAGTACTTC.

This clonotype was detected a few times. The chain combines TRBV29-1 with TRBJ2-7; D is possibly TRBD1 (6 bases). In germline, CDR1 is SQVTM, CDR2 ANQGSEA. V was pared by 4 bases and J by 3 bases, with 13 bases between. The CDR3 sequence is 13 residues long. In nucleotides, the CDR3 is TGCAGCGTTGGAGAGACAGGAGGCTACGAGCAGTACTTC. Translated, it gives CSVGETGGYEQYF.

This clonotype has only one observation. The V gene is TRBV10-3, the J gene TRBJ2-4, with 7 bases identical to TRBD2. The J call may not be correct, given that the DNA end is closer to TRBJ2-7. This CDR3 is 14 amino acids long. The V gene's germline CDR1 is ENHRY and CDR2 SYGVKD. The CDR3 DNA follows: TGTGCCATCAGTGAAGGCAGCGGGAACAACGAGCAGTACTTC. It is translated as CAISEGSGNNEQYF.

This clonotype appeared once. The genes are TRBV4-2 and TRBJ2-7; D is uncertain. The J call is uncertain, as TRBJ2-4 better fits the DNA end. Per germline, CDR1 LGHNA and CDR2 YNFKEQ. The CDR3 covers 13 residues. The CDR3 loop reads CASSQDLPNIQYF. The CDR3 region has the DNA TGTGCCAGCAGCCAAGACTTGCCAAACATTCAGTACTTC.

This clonotype came up many times. The rearrangement joins TRBV30 to TRBJ2-2; possible D gene TRBD1, 6 bases. The CDR3 is 11 amino acids. Trimming left V 5 bases short and J 7 bases short, with 8 bases between. Germline V gene data show CDR1 as GTSNPN and CDR2 as SVGIG (reference sequence). The DNA for the CDR3 is TGTGCCTGGTACAGGGACGGGGAGCTGTTTTTT. The encoded protein is CAWYRDGELFF.

The genes are TRBV25-1 and TRBJ2-7, with TRBD1 as a possible D gene (6 bases). Per germline, CDR1 MGHDK and CDR2 SYGVNS. The V end lost 6 bases, the J end lost 0 bases, and 18 bases lay between the germline ends. This CDR3 is 16 amino acids long. The CDR3 bases are TGTGCCAGCAGCCAGAGCGACAGGTCCCTCTCCTACGAGCAGTACTTC. Its translation is CASSQSDRSLSYEQYF.

The chain has TRBV24-1 and TRBJ1-2; the D is unclear. The V end lost 3 bases, the J end lost 8 bases, and 12 bases lay between the germline ends. This CDR3 region has 13 residues. Germline CDR1 reads KGHDR; CDR2 reads SFDVKD. CDR3 protein: CATSDSGGRGYTF. CDR3 in DNA: TGTGCCACCAGTGATAGCGGAGGTCGGGGCTACACCTTC.

This clonotype was counted a few times. This chain uses TRBV20-1 with TRBJ1-2; D uncertain. V gave up 3 bases and J gave up 0 bases, with 5 bases separating them. The germline gives CDR1 DFQATT, CDR2 SNEGSKA (reference sequence). The CDR3 covers 12 residues. In DNA, the CDR3 is TGCAGTGCTAGGTCAGCTAACTATGGCTACACCTTC. Translated: CSARSANYGYTF.